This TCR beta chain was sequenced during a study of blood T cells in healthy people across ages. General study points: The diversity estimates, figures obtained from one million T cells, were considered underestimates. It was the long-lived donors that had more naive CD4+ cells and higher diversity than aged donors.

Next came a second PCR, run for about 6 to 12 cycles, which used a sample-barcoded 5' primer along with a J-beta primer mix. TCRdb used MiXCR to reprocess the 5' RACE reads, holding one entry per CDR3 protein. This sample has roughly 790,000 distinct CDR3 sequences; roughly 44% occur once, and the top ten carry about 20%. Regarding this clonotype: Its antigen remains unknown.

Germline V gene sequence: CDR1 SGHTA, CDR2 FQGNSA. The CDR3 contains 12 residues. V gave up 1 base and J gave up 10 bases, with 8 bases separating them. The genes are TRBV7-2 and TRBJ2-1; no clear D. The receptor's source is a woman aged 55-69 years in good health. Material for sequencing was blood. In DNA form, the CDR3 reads TGTGCCAGCAGCTTAGGGCTCCGCGAGCAGTTCTTC. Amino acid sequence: CASSLGLREQFF.